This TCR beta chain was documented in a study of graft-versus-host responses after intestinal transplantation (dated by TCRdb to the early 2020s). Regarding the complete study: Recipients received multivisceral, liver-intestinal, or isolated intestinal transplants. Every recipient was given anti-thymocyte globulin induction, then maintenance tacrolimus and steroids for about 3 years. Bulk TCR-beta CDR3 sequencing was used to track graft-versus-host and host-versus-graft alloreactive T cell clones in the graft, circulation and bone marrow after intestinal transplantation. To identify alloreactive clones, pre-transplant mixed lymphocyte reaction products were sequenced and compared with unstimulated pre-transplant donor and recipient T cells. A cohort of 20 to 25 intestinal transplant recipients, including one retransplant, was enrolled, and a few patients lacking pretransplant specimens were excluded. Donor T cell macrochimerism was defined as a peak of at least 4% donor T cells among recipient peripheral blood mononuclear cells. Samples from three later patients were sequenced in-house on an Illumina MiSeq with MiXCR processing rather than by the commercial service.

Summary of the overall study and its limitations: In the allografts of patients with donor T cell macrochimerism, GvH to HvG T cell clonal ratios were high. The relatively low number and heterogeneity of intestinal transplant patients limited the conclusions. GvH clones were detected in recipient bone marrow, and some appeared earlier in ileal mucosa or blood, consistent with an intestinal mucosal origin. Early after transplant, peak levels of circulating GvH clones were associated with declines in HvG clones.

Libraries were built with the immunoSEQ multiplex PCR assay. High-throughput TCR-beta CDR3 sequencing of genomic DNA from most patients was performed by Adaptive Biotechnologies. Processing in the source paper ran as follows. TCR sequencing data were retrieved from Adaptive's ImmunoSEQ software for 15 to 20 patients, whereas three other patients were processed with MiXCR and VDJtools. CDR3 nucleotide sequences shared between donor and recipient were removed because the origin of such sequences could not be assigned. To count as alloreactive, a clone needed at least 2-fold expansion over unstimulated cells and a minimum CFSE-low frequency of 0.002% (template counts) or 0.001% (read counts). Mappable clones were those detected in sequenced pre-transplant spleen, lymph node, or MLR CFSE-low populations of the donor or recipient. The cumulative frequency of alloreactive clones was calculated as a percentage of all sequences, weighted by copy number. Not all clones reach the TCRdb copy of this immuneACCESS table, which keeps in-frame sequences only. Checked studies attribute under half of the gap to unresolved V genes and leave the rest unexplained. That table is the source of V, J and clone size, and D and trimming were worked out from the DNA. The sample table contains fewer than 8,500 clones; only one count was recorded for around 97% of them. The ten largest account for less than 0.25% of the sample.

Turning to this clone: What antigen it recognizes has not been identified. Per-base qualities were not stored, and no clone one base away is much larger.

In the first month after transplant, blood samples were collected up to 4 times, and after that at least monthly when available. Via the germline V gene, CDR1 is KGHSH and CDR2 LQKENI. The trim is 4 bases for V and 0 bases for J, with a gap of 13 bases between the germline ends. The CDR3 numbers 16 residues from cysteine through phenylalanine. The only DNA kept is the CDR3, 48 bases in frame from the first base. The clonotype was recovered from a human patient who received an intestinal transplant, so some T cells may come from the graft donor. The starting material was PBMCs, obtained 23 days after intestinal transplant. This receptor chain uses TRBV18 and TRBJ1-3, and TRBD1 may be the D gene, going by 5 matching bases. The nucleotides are TGTGCCAGCTCACTGCGGGACCCAGCCTCTGGAAACACCATATATTTT. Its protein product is CASSLRDPASGNTIYF.